This record looks at one TCR beta chain sequence and its context. The target antigen is unknown. Unsorted samples, those not sorted, used approximately 100 million PBMCs for genomic DNA. This record belongs to a study of shared clonotypes between healthy human individuals. Every subset's genomic DNA went evenly onto several immunoSEQ plates. The data were produced by immunoSEQ multiplex PCR, yet TCRdb's version contains in-frame clones alone and is incomplete. The sample lists approximately 460,000 clones, approximately 71% seen once, with around 11% in the top ten. Trimming at V came to 5 bases and at J to 4 bases, leaving 3 bases not matched to a gene. The germline V gene encodes CDR1 MDHEN and CDR2 SYDVKM. This CDR3 comprises 15 residues. Study-level results: Tissue TCR repertoires likely differ from these blood-only repertoires. An expected dependence of interdonor clonotype sharing on sequencing depth was noted.

This TCR was recovered from a woman aged 35 to 49 in good health. Some clones in this sample may be carry-over from other donors' samples. Specimen: PBMCs. This sequence joins TRBV28 and TRBJ2-3, with TRBD2 matching 13 bases. The CDR3 nucleotides are TGTGCCAGCAGTGTGACTAGCGGGAGGCCAGATACGCAGTATTTT. Its translation: CASSVTSGRPDTQYF.